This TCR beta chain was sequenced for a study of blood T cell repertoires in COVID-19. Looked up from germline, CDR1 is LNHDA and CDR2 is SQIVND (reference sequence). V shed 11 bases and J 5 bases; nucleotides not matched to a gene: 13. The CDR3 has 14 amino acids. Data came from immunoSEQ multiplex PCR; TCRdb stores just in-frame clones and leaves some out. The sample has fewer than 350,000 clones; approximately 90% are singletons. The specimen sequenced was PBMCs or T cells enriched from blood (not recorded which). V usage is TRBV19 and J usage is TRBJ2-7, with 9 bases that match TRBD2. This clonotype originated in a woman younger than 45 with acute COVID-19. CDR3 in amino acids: CAVGNSGRRDEQYF. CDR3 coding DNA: TGTGCCGTAGGTAATAGCGGGAGAAGGGACGAGCAGTACTTC. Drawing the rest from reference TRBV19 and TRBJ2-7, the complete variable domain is DGGITQSPKYLFRKEGQNVTLSCEQNLNHDAMYWYRQDPGQGLRLIYYSQIVNDFQKGDIAEGYSVSREKKESFPLTVTSAQKNPTAFYLCAVGNSGRRDEQYFGPGTRLTVT.